This TCR beta chain was captured in a study of T cells in Graves' hyperthyroidism and ophthalmopathy (dated by TCRdb to between 2019 and 2020). Some background on the complete study: Peripheral blood was collected at initial diagnosis, before any treatment. TCR V-J signatures able to tell the groups apart were searched for in a discovery cohort of more than 90 patients, of whom over 40 had Graves' ophthalmopathy and 55 to 65 had stable Graves' hyperthyroidism. The paper describes TCR Vbeta CDR3 sequencing of some 130 peripheral blood samples, made up of some 40 ophthalmopathy patients, 70 to 75 hyperthyroidism patients and approximately 17 progressor patients. After sampling, hyperthyroidism patients received methimazole starting at 30 mg daily, and ophthalmopathy patients received high-dose intravenous methylprednisolone. Prospective prediction of ophthalmopathy was tested in an independent validation cohort of 18 to 20 hyperthyroidism patients and 15 to 17 patients who later progressed to ophthalmopathy. The approximately 100 discovery patients were randomly divided into training and test sets at a 7:3 ratio. Thyroid tissue and blood T-cell repertoires from six or seven Graves' hyperthyroidism patients were also compared in the study.

TCR beta CDR3 regions were amplified from RNA transcripts. The first round of RT-PCR for the TCR CDR3 was performed with the HTBI primer set and the Qiagen OneStep RT-PCR kit. A second multiplex PCR round built the libraries, followed by size selection and purification. The libraries were sequenced on an Illumina HiSeq2000 using paired-end 100 bp reads. For the original study's pipeline: SOAPnuke was used to process the raw data, throwing out any read that contained adapters or uncalled bases, had a mean Phred below 15, or lacked an exact constant-primer or identifier match. High-quality paired reads were merged with COPE v1.2.5, and unique nucleotide sequences were defined as clonotypes. MiTCR v1.1 was used to align clonotypes to the IMGT TRBV, TRBD and TRBJ reference segments. Analysis was restricted to V-J combinations with a frequency above 0.0001, which covered just over 98% of repertoires. The TCS score was defined as the ratio of F50 (clonal expansion) to E x V (chaos), calculated using BLOSUM62-based TCRdist between CDR3 peptides within each V-J. Welch's t-statistics and random forest reduced approximately 520 V-J features to 13, which were used in a naive Bayes classifier (R e1071). The raw public data were reprocessed by TCRdb itself: fastp quality trimming at Q25, MiXCR clonotype calling, in-frame beta chains only. Each record represents a unique CDR3 protein, reported with the most common genes and DNA among its rows. The authors' filters were not applied to this entry. The sample data list around 250,000 distinct CDR3 sequences, and around 25% of these were observed just once. The ten largest clones take up about 40% of the sample.

The CDR3, cysteine through phenylalanine, is 14 amino acids long. The only DNA kept is the CDR3, 42 bases in frame from the first base. Between the V and J ends, shortened by 2 bases and 6 bases respectively, the junction contains 11 bases. General findings and caveats noted by the study authors: A model built on a 13 V-J signature distinguished ophthalmopathy from stable hyperthyroidism, reaching roughly 88% sensitivity and under 84% specificity in cross-validation and 80%/75% in testing. Most expanded thyroid clonotypes (frequency above 0.001) were also detected in blood, a finding suggesting that blood repertoires may reflect thyroid immune responses. No statistical method was used to set the sample size in advance, and investigators knew the group allocation. In validation, the model predicted progression to ophthalmopathy with over 65% sensitivity and roughly 72% specificity, a median of about six months before onset.

On this clonotype itself: The antigen it binds to is not known. No base quality values were provided; no much bigger clone lies one nucleotide off.

Ophthalmopathy patients had moderately to severely active disease, with a Clinical Activity Score of 3 or more, a NOSPECS grade of 4 or more, and a disease duration of less than 3 months. Any patient with an uncontrolled infection, another autoimmune disease, pregnancy or lactation was excluded. Diagnoses relied on clinical symptoms, serum thyroxine and TRAb, thyroid ultrasound and orbital computed tomography. PBMCs were separated from under 12 ml of fresh peripheral blood using Ficoll-Paque density gradient centrifugation. Total RNA was extracted with Trizol reagent, and quality was checked on an Agilent 2100 Bioanalyzer.

The specimen was blood. The origin of this receptor is a woman in her forties with Graves' ophthalmopathy. The rearranged chain carries TRBV12-3 or TRBV12-4 and TRBJ1-5; the D segment could be TRBD1, given 5 matching bases. At the DNA level, the sequence is TGTGCCAGCAGTTTAAGGGGCGGGGGTCAGCCCCAGCATTTT. Translation gives CASSLRGGGQPQHF.